This TCR beta chain appears in the sequencing data of a study of metastatic and nonmetastatic thyroid tumors. General study findings and limits: Compared with benign nodules, malignant thyroid tumors were reported to have significantly higher TCR beta diversity in both blood and tumor.

Germline assignment: CDR1 SGHNT and CDR2 YENEEA. The CDR3 is made up of 16 amino acids. V was clipped by 6 bases and J by 0 bases; unmatched bases: 6. TCRdb re-called clones from the PCR reads using MiXCR. Here the sample spans about 20,000 clones, around 28% being singletons. This clone came up many times. Antigen unknown. There were no patients who had received any treatment before thyroid surgery. The clonotype originates from a female donor with papillary thyroid cancer or a benign thyroid nodule (not recorded which). Some clones in this sample may be carry-over from other donors' samples. Sequences were obtained from blood. The chain has TRBV11-3 and TRBJ2-5; 11 positions match TRBD2. The DNA for the CDR3 is TGTGCCAGCAGTTCCCTGGGACTAGCGGACCAAGAGACCCAGTACTTC. This translates into CASSSLGLADQETQYF.